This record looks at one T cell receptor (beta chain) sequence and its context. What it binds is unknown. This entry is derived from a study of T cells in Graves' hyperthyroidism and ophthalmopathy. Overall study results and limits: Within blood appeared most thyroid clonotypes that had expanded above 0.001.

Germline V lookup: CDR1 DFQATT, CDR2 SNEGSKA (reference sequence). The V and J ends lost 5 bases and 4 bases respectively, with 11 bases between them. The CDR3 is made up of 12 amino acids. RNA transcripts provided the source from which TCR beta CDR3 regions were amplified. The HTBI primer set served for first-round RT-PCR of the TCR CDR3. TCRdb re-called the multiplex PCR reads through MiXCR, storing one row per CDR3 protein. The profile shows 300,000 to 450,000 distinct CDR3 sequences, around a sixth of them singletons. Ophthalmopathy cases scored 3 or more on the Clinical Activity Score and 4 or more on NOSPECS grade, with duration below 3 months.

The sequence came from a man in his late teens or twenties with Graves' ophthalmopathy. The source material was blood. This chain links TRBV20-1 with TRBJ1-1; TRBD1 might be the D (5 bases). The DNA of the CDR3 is TGCAGTGCTTCCCGGGACGGCACTGAAGCTTTCTTT. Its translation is CSASRDGTEAFF.